The subject of this entry is one TCR beta chain. Its antigen remains undetermined. Within one base of it there is no much larger clone, and no base qualities were kept. The sample was run on an Illumina HiSeq 1500. The public sequencing data were trimmed at Q25 with fastp and processed into clonotypes with MiXCR by TCRdb, which kept only in-frame beta chains. Rows matching on CDR3 protein sequence are summarized as one entry with the most common DNA and genes. The sample table holds 550,000 to 700,000 distinct CDR3 sequences, of which 35% to 50% were seen once. About 48% of the sample goes to the ten largest clones. V sheds 3 bases and J sheds 8 bases, leaving 14 bases between their ends. Taken from cysteine to phenylalanine, the CDR3 has 14 residues. Only CDR3 DNA remains: 42 bases, in frame from the first base. This entry is derived from a study of T cell repertoires in cytomegalovirus infection (dated by TCRdb to between 2018 and 2020). Regarding the study in general: Peptide stimulations targeted recently identified HLA-C-restricted CMV epitopes, whose presentation resists viral immunomodulation, together with well-studied HLA-B-restricted epitopes. Because public TCR beta signatures pointed to carriage of CMV infection together with the matching HLA type, the HLA type of each donor mattered for the analysis. The paper's findings and limits, for the study overall: In both this cohort and an independent roughly 400-donor cohort, the cumulative frequency of public TCR beta family members distinguished carriers of CMV infection plus the relevant HLA type. The ex vivo response was dominated by HLA-C-restricted CMV-specific TCR beta clonotypes, and the single most frequent clonotype in two of eight donors was supplied by these HLA-C-restricted clonotypes.

What this sample's treatment or condition label stands for: in vitro stimulation with specific CMV peptide epitopes to enrich CMV-specific T cells. The TCR comes from a human donor in good health (CMV status not recorded). Some clones in this sample may be carry-over from other donors' samples. Sequenced material: cultured PBMCs, taken from culture after CMV antigen stimulation. This chain is built from TRBV12-3 or TRBV12-4 and TRBJ2-1; possibly the D gene is TRBD2, per 7 matching bases. The DNA is TGTGCCAGCAGTTTTAGGGGGGGGTACGATGAGCAGTTCTTC. This codes for CASSFRGGYDEQFF.